This T cell receptor (beta chain) was identified during a study of early T cells in non-severe SARS-CoV-2 infection. Germline V gene lookup returns CDR1 KGHSH and CDR2 LQKENI. The V end lost 6 bases, the J end lost 2 bases, and 8 bases lay between the germline ends. CDR3 length equals 13 residues. This clonotype has ten or more counts. TCRdb reanalysed the 5' RACE reads using MiXCR and keeps one entry per CDR3 protein. The table includes under 70,000 distinct CDR3 sequences, around 13% detected once. The sequences come from whole blood, collected at baseline. V gene TRBV18 combines with J gene TRBJ2-1, with D hard to call. This clonotype was sampled from an adult who was a healthcare worker with PCR-confirmed SARS-CoV-2 infection or an uninfected control (not recorded which). CDR3: CASSLGAYNEQFF. In nucleotides, the CDR3 is TGTGCCAGCTCGCTTGGCGCCTACAATGAGCAGTTCTTC.